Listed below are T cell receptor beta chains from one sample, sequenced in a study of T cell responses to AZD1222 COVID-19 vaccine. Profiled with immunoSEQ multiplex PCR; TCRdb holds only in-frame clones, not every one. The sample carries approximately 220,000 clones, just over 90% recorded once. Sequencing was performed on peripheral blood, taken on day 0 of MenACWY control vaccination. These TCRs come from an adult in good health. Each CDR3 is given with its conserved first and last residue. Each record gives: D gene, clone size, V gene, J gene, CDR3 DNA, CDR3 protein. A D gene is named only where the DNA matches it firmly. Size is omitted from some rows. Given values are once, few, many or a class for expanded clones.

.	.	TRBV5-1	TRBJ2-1	TGCGCCAGCAGCTTGGTCCGGGTCAATGAGCAGTTCTTC	CASSLVRVNEQFF
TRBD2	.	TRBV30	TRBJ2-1	TGTGCCTGGAGTGTGCGGGGGGCCTCCCCCCTTGAGCAGTTCTTC	CAWSVRGASPLEQFF
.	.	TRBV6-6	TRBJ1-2	TGTGCCAGCAGTTCCGAGGGGGTTTGGGGCTACACCTTC	CASSSEGVWGYTF
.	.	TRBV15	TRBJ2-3	TGTGCCACCAGCAGAGATCACGGCGCGCCAGATACGCAGTATTTT	CATSRDHGAPDTQYF
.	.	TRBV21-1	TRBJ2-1	TGTGCCAGCAGCAACCGGGCCCTACTAGCGGGGGGGCCAGAGGGATACAATGAGCAGTTCTTC	CASSNRALLAGGPEGYNEQFF
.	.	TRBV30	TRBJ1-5	TGTGCCTGGAGTGGGGGTTTAAATCAGCCCCAGCATTTT	CAWSGGLNQPQHF
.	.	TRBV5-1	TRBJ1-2	TGCGCCAGCAGCTTGGAAACAGGCGGCTACACCTTC	CASSLETGGYTF
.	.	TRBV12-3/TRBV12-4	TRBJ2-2	TGTGCCAGCAGTTTTAGCCGCACCGGGGAGCTGTTTTTT	CASSFSRTGELFF
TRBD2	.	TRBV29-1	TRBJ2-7	TGCAGCGTTCTAAGGACTAGCGGGTCCTACGAGCAGTACTTC	CSVLRTSGSYEQYF
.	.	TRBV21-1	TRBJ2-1	TGTGCCAGCAGCGGACTATACAGGGGAAATGAGCAGTTCTTC	CASSGLYRGNEQFF
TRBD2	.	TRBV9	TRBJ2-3	TGTGCCAGCTCTAAAGAGGCTAGCGGGGGGCCAGCAGATACGCAGTATTTT	CASSKEASGGPADTQYF
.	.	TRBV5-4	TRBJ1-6	TGTGCCAGCAGCCCCCGGGAGGGCAATAATTCACCCCTCCACTTT	CASSPREGNNSPLHF
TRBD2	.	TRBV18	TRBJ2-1	TGTGCCAGCTCACCGGCGGCTAGCGGGTACAATGAGCAGTTCTTC	CASSPAASGYNEQFF
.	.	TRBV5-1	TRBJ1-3	TGCGCCAGCAGCTCCCCCGAGGCAGGAAACACCATATATTTT	CASSSPEAGNTIYF
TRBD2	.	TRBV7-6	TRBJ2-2	TGTGCCAGCAGCTTAACTAGCGGGGGAAACACCGGGGAGCTGTTTTTT	CASSLTSGGNTGELFF
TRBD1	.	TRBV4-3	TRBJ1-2	TGCGCCAGCAGCCATGCCGGGACAGGGGTTGGCTACACCTTC	CASSHAGTGVGYTF
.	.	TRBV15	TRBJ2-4	TGTGCCACCAGCTTCGGGGCGCCCAAAAACATTCAGTACTTC	CATSFGAPKNIQYF
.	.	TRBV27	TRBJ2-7	TGTGCCAGCCTGGGGGGCTTATCTAACGAGCAGTACTTC	CASLGGLSNEQYF
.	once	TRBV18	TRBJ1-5	TGTGCCAGCTCACCCGGGACAAATAGCAATCAGCCCCAGCATTTT	CASSPGTNSNQPQHF
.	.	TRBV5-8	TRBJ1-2	TGTGCCAGCAGCTTGGCGGGGGGCGCGAACTATGGCTACACCTTC	CASSLAGGANYGYTF
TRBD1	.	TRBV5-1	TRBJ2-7	TGCGCCAGCAGCCCGGTCCCGGGACAGGGGGGGGAGCAGTACTTC	CASSPVPGQGGEQYF
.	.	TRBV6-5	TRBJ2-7	TGTGCCAGCAGTTACCGTGGGACGAAGAACGAGCAGTACTTC	CASSYRGTKNEQYF
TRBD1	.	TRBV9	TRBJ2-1	TGTGCCAGCAGCTTAGGACAGGGGGGCTACAATGAGCAGTTCTTC	CASSLGQGGYNEQFF
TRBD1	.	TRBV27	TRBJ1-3	TGTGCCAGCAGTTATGGGACAGGGGCTGGAAACACCATATATTTT	CASSYGTGAGNTIYF
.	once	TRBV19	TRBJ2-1	TGTGCCAGTAGTATCCGGGGCTCCTACAATGAGCAGTTCTTC	CASSIRGSYNEQFF
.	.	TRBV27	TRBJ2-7	TGTGCCAGCAGTTTTGGGGGATTCTACGAGCAGTACTTC	CASSFGGFYEQYF
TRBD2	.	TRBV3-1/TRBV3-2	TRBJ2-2	TGTGCCAGCAGCCGGCGACTAGCGGGGAACACCGGGGAGCTGTTTTTT	CASSRRLAGNTGELFF
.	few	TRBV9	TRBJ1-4	TGTGCCAGCAGCCCTGGACAGACGCCAACTAATGAAAAACTGTTTTTT	CASSPGQTPTNEKLFF
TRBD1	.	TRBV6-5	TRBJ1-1	TGTGCCAGCCAGGGACAGCCAATGAACACTGAAGCTTTCTTT	CASQGQPMNTEAFF
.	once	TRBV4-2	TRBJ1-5	TGTGCCAGCAGCCAAGAGGAGGGGCGCCCGGGTCAGCCCCAGCATTTT	CASSQEEGRPGQPQHF
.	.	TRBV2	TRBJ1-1	TGTGCCAGCAGTGAAGTAAGTAGGAACACTGAAGCTTTCTTT	CASSEVSRNTEAFF
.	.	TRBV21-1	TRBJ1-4	TGTGCCAGCAGCAAAAAGAACGGTGGTCGGTCACCAACTAATGAAAAACTGTTTTTT	CASSKKNGGRSPTNEKLFF
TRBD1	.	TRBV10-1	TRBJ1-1	TGCGCCAGTCAGGGACAGATTAACACTGAAGCTTTCTTT	CASQGQINTEAFF
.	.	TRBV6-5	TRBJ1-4	TGTGCCAGCACGGGGGGGGTGGACGAAAAACTGTTTTTT	CASTGGVDEKLFF
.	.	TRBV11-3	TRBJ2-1	TGTGCCAGCAGCCCAGGACGGGGAAGGTCCTACAATGAGCAGTTCTTC	CASSPGRGRSYNEQFF
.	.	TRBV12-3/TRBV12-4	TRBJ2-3	TGTGCCAGCAGTTCAGACAGAAATACGCAGTATTTT	CASSSDRNTQYF
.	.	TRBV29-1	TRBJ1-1	TGCAGCGTTGCTCTCCAGTTGAACACTGAAGCTTTCTTT	CSVALQLNTEAFF
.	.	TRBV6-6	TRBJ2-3	TGTGCCAGCATGTTGACAGGGAGGGCAGATACGCAGTATTTT	CASMLTGRADTQYF
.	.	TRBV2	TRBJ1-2	TGTGCCAGCAGTGATCCAGTTAACTATGGCTACACCTTC	CASSDPVNYGYTF
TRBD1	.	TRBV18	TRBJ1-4	TGTGCCAGCTCACTGGGACAGGGGGCGCAGGAAAAACTGTTTTTT	CASSLGQGAQEKLFF
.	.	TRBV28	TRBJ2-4	TGTGCCAGCAGTTTCGCAGGGTCACTAGCCAAAAACATTCAGTACTTC	CASSFAGSLAKNIQYF
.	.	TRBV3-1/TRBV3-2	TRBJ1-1	TGTGCCAGCAGCCCTTCAACTGTCGGCGAAGCTTTCTTT	CASSPSTVGEAFF
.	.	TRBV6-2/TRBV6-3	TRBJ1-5	TGTGCCAGCAGTTACACCGGGACACGTTATCAGCCCCAGCATTTT	CASSYTGTRYQPQHF
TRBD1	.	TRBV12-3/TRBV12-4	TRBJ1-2	TGTGCCAGCAGTTTAAGGGGGCCCTATGGCTACACCTTC	CASSLRGPYGYTF